Following are 32 T cell receptor beta chains from one sample sequenced in a study of CD8 T cells in Susac syndrome. RNA was extracted with the RNeasy kit, and a quantity of roughly 0.45 to 1 ug was reverse transcribed using random hexamers. TCRdb redid the calling of the immunoSEQ multiplex PCR reads with MiXCR, one entry per CDR3 protein. The sample lists about 200,000 distinct CDR3 sequences, 95% occurring once. Sequenced sample: CD4+ T cells from PBMCs. These receptors all come from a human donor with multiple sclerosis.

J is TRBJ1-5 and V is TRBV5-1, with 10 bases that match TRBD1. Germline lookup yields CDR1 SGHRS and CDR2 YFSETQ. The CDR3 contains 14 residues. V shed 3 bases and J 7 bases; nucleotides not matched to a gene: 4. The CDR3 region is CASSWDRGGQPQHF. DNA for the CDR3: TGCGCCAGCAGCTGGGACAGGGGAGGACAGCCCCAGCATTTT.

The rearrangement links TRBV3-1 to TRBJ1-2; D gene unclear. This CDR3 spans 12 amino acids. CDR1 LGHDT and CDR2 YNNKEL come from the germline V gene (reference sequence). V lost 4 bases, J lost 8 bases, and 11 bases lay in between. The CDR3 bases are TGTGCCAGCAGCCTAGCCTCTGCCGGCTACACCTTC. Encoded protein: CASSLASAGYTF.

CDR3 sequence: CASSHGVSDTQYF. CDR3 sequence (DNA): TGTGCCAGCAGCCATGGGGTGTCAGATACGCAGTATTTT. The chain joins TRBV11-2 to TRBJ2-3; D is ambiguous. Trimming pared 5 bases from V and 4 bases from J, leaving 10 bases between. CDR1 and CDR2 (germline): SGHAT, FQNNGV. The CDR3 is made up of 13 amino acids.

This sequence joins TRBV19 and TRBJ1-1, with a weak D call TRBD1 (6 bases). The CDR3 spans 15 residues. Per germline, CDR1 LNHDA and CDR2 SQIVND (reference sequence). Deletions cut 7 bases from V and 5 bases from J, with 20 bases between. CDR3 loop: CASNAMNRELTEAFF. The CDR3 DNA follows: TGTGCCAGTAACGCGATGAACAGGGAATTGACTGAAGCTTTCTTT.

The V call is TRBV14, the J call TRBJ2-7; D gene uncertain. The germline gives CDR1 SGHDN, CDR2 FVKESK. The CDR3 is 10 residues long. V was trimmed by 4 bases and J by 7 bases, leaving 5 bases between them. The CDR3 sequence is CASSLTEQYF. As DNA, the CDR3 is TGTGCCAGCAGCCTGACTGAGCAGTACTTC.

The V call is TRBV11-2, the J call TRBJ2-4; D is perhaps TRBD2 (5 bases). This CDR3 is 13 amino acids long. The germline gives CDR1 SGHAT, CDR2 FQNNGV. Trimming took off 5 bases at V and 5 bases at J, with 10 bases between the two ends. This CDR3 reads CASSIGVENIQYF. CDR3 nucleotides: TGTGCCAGCAGCATCGGGGTCGAAAACATTCAGTACTTC. The full variable domain, with the rest looked up from reference TRBV11-2 and TRBJ2-4, is EAGVAQSPRYKIIEKRQSVAFWCNPISGHATLYWYQQILGQGPKLLIQFQNNGVVDDSQLPKDRFSAERLKGVDSTLKIQPAKLEDSAVYLCASSIGVENIQYFGAGTRLSVL.

The V and J genes are TRBV5-6 and TRBJ1-1; no clear D. Germline CDR1 is SGHDT and CDR2 is YYEEEE. Trimming stripped 2 bases from V and 1 base from J, with 12 bases between. This CDR3 region has 15 residues. The CDR3 reads CASSFPSLANTEAFF. The CDR3 DNA reads TGTGCCAGCAGCTTCCCGAGTCTGGCGAACACTGAAGCTTTCTTT.

The chain employs TRBV7-9 and TRBJ2-5, with 9 nucleotides matching TRBD1. Unmatched junction bases numbered 8, after V lost 5 bases and J lost 4 bases. This CDR3 comprises 15 residues. Germline V gene lookup returns CDR1 SEHNR and CDR2 FQNEAQ (reference sequence). The CDR3 nucleotides read TGTGCCAGCAGCCCCGCCGGGACAGGGAGAGAGACCCAGTACTTC. Residues: CASSPAGTGRETQYF.

The chain links TRBV28 to TRBJ2-6; a possible D gene is TRBD1 (5 bases). Between the trimmed V and J ends, which lost 10 bases and 7 bases, there was a span of 26 bases. Germline-derived CDR1 and CDR2 are MDHEN and SYDVKM. This CDR3 comprises 17 residues. CDR3 sequence reads: CATSRTLIHNRANVLTF. CDR3 bases: TGTGCCACCTCGAGGACACTCATACATAACCGAGCCAACGTCCTGACTTTC.

The rearrangement links TRBV4-1 to TRBJ2-1; D is unclear. The CDR3 is 14 residues long. The germline V and J ends were trimmed by 0 bases and 10 bases, with 13 bases remaining between them. The V gene's germline CDR1 is MGHRA and CDR2 YSYEKL. The CDR3: CASSQDRSSREQFF. In DNA form, the CDR3 reads TGCGCCAGCAGCCAAGATCGGAGTTCACGGGAGCAGTTCTTC.

This clonotype has only one observation. The chain combines TRBV7-9 with TRBJ1-1; D is undetermined. The V end lost 2 bases, the J end lost 8 bases, and 3 bases lay between the germline ends. This CDR3 comprises 10 residues. Germline V gene data show CDR1 as SEHNR and CDR2 as FQNEAQ (reference sequence). Here the CDR3 reads CASSLIEAFF. CDR3 sequence (DNA): TGTGCCAGCAGCTTAATAGAAGCTTTCTTT. The variable domain in full, with the rest retrieved from reference TRBV7-9 and TRBJ1-1, is DTGVSQNPRHKITKRGQNVTFRCDPISEHNRLYWYRQTLGQGPEFLTYFQNEAQLEKSRLLSDRFSAERPKGSFSTLEIQRTEQGDSAMYLCASSLIEAFFGQGTRLTVV.

The rearrangement joins TRBV25-1 to TRBJ1-5; tentative D call: TRBD1 (5 bases). The CDR3 loop spans 12 amino acids. V was trimmed by 3 bases and J by 11 bases, leaving 11 bases between them. Germline values: CDR1 MGHDK, CDR2 SYGVNS. The CDR3 here is CASSEGERAQHF. The CDR3 region has the DNA TGTGCCAGCAGTGAGGGGGAACGGGCCCAGCATTTT.

This clonotype was seen more than once but under ten times. The gene calls are TRBV25-1 and TRBJ1-2, with no clear D. CDR1 is MGHDK, CDR2 SYGVNS, per germline. This CDR3 comprises 12 residues. Between the trimmed V and J ends, which lost 4 bases and 5 bases, there was a span of 8 bases. DNA of the CDR3: TGTGCCAGCAGTGGGACGGGGTATGGCTACACCTTC. This gives the protein CASSGTGYGYTF.

This clonotype has a single count. The chain couples TRBV29-1 to TRBJ1-2, with no clear D. CDR1 and CDR2 from the germline V gene are SQVTM and ANQGSEA. Trimming stripped 3 bases from V and 8 bases from J, with 7 bases between. The CDR3 runs to 10 residues. The CDR3 DNA reads TGCAGCGTTGATGTGGGGGGCTACACCTTC. Its protein is CSVDVGGYTF.

This chain links TRBV12-3 or TRBV12-4 with TRBJ2-1; TRBD2 matches at 10 bases. The CDR3 loop spans 14 amino acids. After removal of 7 bases from V and 10 bases from J, the junction contained 10 bases not matched to a gene. The CDR3 loop is CASMSVRAGGEQFF. The CDR3 DNA reads TGTGCCAGCATGTCTGTCAGAGCGGGGGGGGAGCAGTTCTTC.

The J gene is TRBJ2-1, the V gene TRBV6-5; D is perhaps TRBD1 (6 bases). V was shortened by 2 bases and J by 5 bases, with 13 bases between the two germline ends. Germline V gene data show CDR1 as MNHEY and CDR2 as SVGAGI. The CDR3 is made up of 15 amino acids. CDR3 in DNA: TGTGCCAGCAGTTACCTGATGGGGGCCAACAATGAGCAGTTCTTC. It is translated as CASSYLMGANNEQFF.

This clonotype was picked up a small number of times. The chain couples TRBV30 to TRBJ2-1; the D gene is possibly TRBD2 (7 bases). In germline, CDR1 is GTSNPN, CDR2 SVGIG (reference sequence). This CDR3 region has 12 residues. V gave up 2 bases and J gave up 12 bases, with 14 bases separating them. The CDR3 here is CAWSPGGGLQFF. In DNA, the CDR3 is TGTGCCTGGAGTCCTGGGGGGGGCTTGCAGTTCTTC.

This chain connects TRBV9 to TRBJ1-1; D is unresolved. CDR1 is SGDLS, CDR2 YYNGEE, per germline. V dropped 0 bases and J dropped 4 bases, with 10 bases sitting between them. The CDR3 spans 14 residues. The DNA of the CDR3 is TGTGCCAGCAGCGTAGAAGGGCCGGTCACTGAAGCTTTCTTT. It is translated as CASSVEGPVTEAFF. Full variable domain (remainder filled in from reference TRBV9 and TRBJ1-1): DSGVTQTPKHLITATGQRVTLRCSPRSGDLSVYWYQQSLDQGLQFLIQYYNGEERAKGNILERFSAQQFPDLHSELNLSSLELGDSALYFCASSVEGPVTEAFFGQGTRLTVV.

V usage is TRBV30 and J usage is TRBJ2-6, with unresolved D. The CDR3 is 14 amino acids. V lost 4 bases, J lost 4 bases, and 11 bases lay in between. Germline CDR1 reads GTSNPN; CDR2 reads SVGIG (reference sequence). The CDR3 here is CAWKVIRGANVLTF. The CDR3 bases are TGTGCCTGGAAGGTGATCCGGGGGGCCAACGTCCTGACTTTC. The variable domain in full, completed from reference TRBV30 and TRBJ2-6, reads SQTIHQWPATLVQPVGSPLSLECTVEGTSNPNLYWYRQAAGRGLQLLFYSVGIGQISSEVPQNLSASRPQDRQFILSSKKLLLSDSGFYLCAWKVIRGANVLTFGAGSRLTVL.

The chain uses TRBV27 and TRBJ1-1; D is unclear. Germline V gene lookup returns CDR1 MNHEY and CDR2 SMNVEV (reference sequence). Trimming removed 8 bases at V and 1 base at J, with 11 bases between. CDR3 length equals 13 residues. CDR3 amino acids: CASAGSRNTEAFF. CDR3 nucleotide sequence: TGTGCCAGCGCTGGGAGCAGGAACACTGAAGCTTTCTTT.

The V call is TRBV29-1, the J call TRBJ1-1, with D uncertain. CDR1 and CDR2 from the germline V gene are SQVTM and ANQGSEA. The CDR3 length is 12 residues. V was clipped by 5 bases and J by 4 bases, with 11 bases between them. This chain's CDR3 is CSVLDPGTEAFF. Written as DNA, the CDR3 is TGCAGCGTTCTCGACCCGGGCACTGAAGCTTTCTTT.

The chain is built from TRBV6-5 and TRBJ2-4; 8 bases line up with TRBD1. Germline V gives CDR1 MNHEY, CDR2 SVGAGI. The CDR3 runs to 16 residues. V lost 4 bases, J lost 1 base, and 6 bases stayed unmatched. CDR3 residues: CASSSQTGVAKNIQYF. For the CDR3, the DNA is TGTGCCAGCAGTTCCCAGACAGGGGTGGCCAAAAACATTCAGTACTTC.

CDR3 DNA: TGTGCCAGCAGCCAAGGGACAGTGGTGGTCGGTTCACCCCTCCACTTT. Its protein product is CASSQGTVVVGSPLHF. The rearrangement links TRBV3-1 to TRBJ1-6, with a weak D call TRBD1 (6 bases). V shed 1 base and J shed 9 bases, with 16 bases lying between them. Germline CDR1 and CDR2: LGHDT and YNNKEL (reference sequence). This CDR3 has 16 residues.

The V call is TRBV7-9, the J call TRBJ1-1, with D unclear. The CDR3 is made up of 14 amino acids. The V end was cut by 3 bases, the J end by 3 bases, with 11 bases between. Germline lookup yields CDR1 SEHNR and CDR2 FQNEAQ (reference sequence). The CDR3 nucleotides read TGTGCCAGCAGCTTTCGAAGGGCGGACACTGAAGCTTTCTTT. This sequence encodes CASSFRRADTEAFF. Looking up the rest from reference TRBV7-9 and TRBJ1-1 gives the full variable domain: DTGVSQNPRHKITKRGQNVTFRCDPISEHNRLYWYRQTLGQGPEFLTYFQNEAQLEKSRLLSDRFSAERPKGSFSTLEIQRTEQGDSAMYLCASSFRRADTEAFFGQGTRLTVV.

This clonotype was observed once. The chain joins TRBV20-1 to TRBJ1-5; D ambiguous. The CDR3 is made up of 13 amino acids. V was pared by 5 bases and J by 0 bases, with 8 bases between. Germline V CDR1 and CDR2: DFQATT, SNEGSKA (reference sequence). The CDR3 is CSAEVYSNQPQHF. The CDR3 nucleotides read TGCAGTGCTGAAGTATATAGCAATCAGCCCCAGCATTTT.

The chain recombines TRBV5-4 with TRBJ2-7; D might be TRBD1 (5 bases). The germline V gene has CDR1 SGHNT and CDR2 YYREEE (reference sequence). CDR3 length equals 12 residues. V gave up 3 bases and J gave up 3 bases, with 7 bases separating them. CDR3: CASSSQDYEQYF. CDR3 nucleotides: TGTGCCAGCAGCTCACAGGACTACGAGCAGTACTTC.

The CDR3 loop reads CSVRRLAGETQYF. Written as DNA, the CDR3 is TGCAGCGTTCGGAGGCTAGCGGGGGAGACCCAGTACTTC. The gene calls are TRBV29-1 and TRBJ2-5; the match to TRBD2 covers 9 bases. The CDR3 consists of 13 residues. Trimming removed 5 bases from V and 5 bases from J; junction bases left unmatched: 6. CDR1 is SQVTM, CDR2 ANQGSEA, per germline.

The rearrangement joins TRBV20-1 to TRBJ2-3; 9 nucleotides agree with TRBD2. J gave up 4 bases and V 7 bases, and 6 bases lay outside the gene matches. Per the germline V gene, CDR1 is DFQATT and CDR2 is SNEGSKA (reference sequence). The CDR3 loop spans 13 amino acids. The CDR3 DNA is TGCAGTGTATTAGCGGGAGAGTCAGATACGCAGTATTTT. Its translation is CSVLAGESDTQYF.

This sequence joins TRBV20-1 and TRBJ2-7, with a tentative D call TRBD2 (8 bases). The V end was cut by 3 bases, the J end by 5 bases, with 17 bases between. The CDR3 is 14 residues long. Germline CDR1 reads DFQATT; CDR2 reads SNEGSKA (reference sequence). CDR3: CSASRGTRENEQYF. The CDR3 nucleotides are TGCAGTGCTAGCAGGGGGACTAGGGAGAACGAGCAGTACTTC.

The chain uses TRBV7-2 and TRBJ2-1; 9 positions match TRBD2. Per germline, CDR1 SGHTA and CDR2 FQGNSA. The CDR3 sequence is 15 residues long. V was pared by 2 bases and J by 9 bases, with 8 bases of the junction left unmatched. As DNA, the CDR3 is TGTGCCAGCAGCTTACTGGCGGGGGGGGACTTTGAGCAGTTCTTC. Translation gives CASSLLAGGDFEQFF.

The chain uses TRBV29-1 and TRBJ1-5; D unclear. Germline lookup yields CDR1 SQVTM and CDR2 ANQGSEA. The V gene lost 6 bases and the J gene lost 8 bases, with 20 bases spanning the gap. CDR3 size: 14 residues. The CDR3 bases are TGCAGCGTCTCCATCGGGCAGACGCGGGAGCCCCAGCATTTT. Translation: CSVSIGQTREPQHF.

This clonotype was found a few times. The V gene is TRBV12-3 or TRBV12-4, the J gene TRBJ1-5; D is uncertain. The CDR3 totals 12 residues. V lost 6 bases and J 4 bases, leaving 7 bases between the germline ends. The CDR3 region is CASRMGNQPQHF. The CDR3 DNA is TGTGCCAGCAGGATGGGGAATCAGCCCCAGCATTTT.